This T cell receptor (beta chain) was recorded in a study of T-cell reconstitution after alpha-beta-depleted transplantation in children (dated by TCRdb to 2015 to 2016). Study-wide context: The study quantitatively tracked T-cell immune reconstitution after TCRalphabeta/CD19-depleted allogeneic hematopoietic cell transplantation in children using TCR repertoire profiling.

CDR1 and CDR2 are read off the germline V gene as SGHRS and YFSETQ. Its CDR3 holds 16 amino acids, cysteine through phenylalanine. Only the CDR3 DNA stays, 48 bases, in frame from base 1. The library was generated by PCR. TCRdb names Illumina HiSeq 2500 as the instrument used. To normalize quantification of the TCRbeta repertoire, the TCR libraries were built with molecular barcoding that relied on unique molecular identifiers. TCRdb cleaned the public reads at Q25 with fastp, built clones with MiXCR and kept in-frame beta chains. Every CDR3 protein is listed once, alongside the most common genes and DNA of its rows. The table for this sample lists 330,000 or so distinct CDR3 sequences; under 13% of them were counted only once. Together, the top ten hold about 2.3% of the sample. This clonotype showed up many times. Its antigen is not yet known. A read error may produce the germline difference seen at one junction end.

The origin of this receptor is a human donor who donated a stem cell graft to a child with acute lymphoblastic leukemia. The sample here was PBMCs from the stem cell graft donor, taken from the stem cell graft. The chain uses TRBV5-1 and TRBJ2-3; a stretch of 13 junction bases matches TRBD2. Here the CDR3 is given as CASSLGLAGVTDTQYF. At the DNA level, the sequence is TGTGCCAGCAGCCTCGGACTAGCGGGAGTCACAGATACGCAGTATTTT.